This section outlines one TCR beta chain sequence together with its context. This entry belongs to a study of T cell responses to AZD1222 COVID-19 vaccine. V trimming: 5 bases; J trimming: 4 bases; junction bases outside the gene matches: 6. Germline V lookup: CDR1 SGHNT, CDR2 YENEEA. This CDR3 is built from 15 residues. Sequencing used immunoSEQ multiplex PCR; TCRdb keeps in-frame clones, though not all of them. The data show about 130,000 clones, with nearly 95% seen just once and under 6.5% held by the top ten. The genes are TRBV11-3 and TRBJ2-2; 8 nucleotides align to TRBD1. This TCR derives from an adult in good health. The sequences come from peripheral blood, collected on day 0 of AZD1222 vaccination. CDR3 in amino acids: CASSARTGTTGELFF. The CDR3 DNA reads TGTGCCAGCAGCGCCCGGACAGGGACCACCGGGGAGCTGTTTTTT.